The 3 T cell receptor beta chains listed next were all sequenced from one sample in a study of blood T cell repertoires in COVID-19. Some clones are missing from TCRdb's copy, which holds only in-frame ones; the method was immunoSEQ multiplex PCR. The table includes fewer than 300,000 clones, less than 90% detected once. The sequencing input was peripheral blood. Every receptor here comes from a human donor in a cohort sampled during active COVID-19.

The J gene is TRBJ1-6, the V gene TRBV6-5, with D maybe TRBD1 (6 bases). The CDR3 contains 14 residues. V lost 6 bases and J 7 bases, leaving 13 bases between the germline ends. Germline V CDR1 and CDR2: MNHEY, SVGAGI. The CDR3 nucleotides are TGTGCCAGCAGCACAGGGATTCGGAATTCACCCCTCCACTTT. This encodes CASSTGIRNSPLHF.

The V call is TRBV4-3, the J call TRBJ1-2; 8 bases fit TRBD1. V lost 5 bases and J lost 3; bases outside the gene matches: 8. The CDR3 has 15 amino acids. Germline values: CDR1 LGHNA, CDR2 YSLEER. The chain's CDR3 is CASSSGDRLYYGYTF. CDR3 nucleotide sequence: TGCGCCAGCAGCTCAGGGGACAGGCTTTACTATGGCTACACCTTC.

This clone has only one observation. The chain couples TRBV7-3 to TRBJ2-1; 9 positions agree with TRBD1. J lost 8 bases, V lost 5 bases, and 4 bases had no gene match. This CDR3 region has 13 residues. CDR1 and CDR2 (germline): SGHTA, FQGTGA. This CDR3 reads CASSRRDRDEQFF. The CDR3 DNA reads TGTGCCAGCAGCCGAAGGGACAGGGATGAGCAGTTCTTC. Drawing the rest from reference TRBV7-3 and TRBJ2-1, the complete variable domain is GAGVSQTPSNKVTEKGKYVELRCDPISGHTALYWYRQSLGQGPEFLIYFQGTGAADDSGLPNDRFFAVRPEGSVSTLKIQRTERGDSAVYLCASSRRDRDEQFFGPGTRLTVL.